Included here is one TCR beta chain sequence, with context. What it binds is not known. Profiled with immunoSEQ multiplex PCR; TCRdb holds only in-frame clones, not every one. The data hold 21,000 or so clones, with over 80% observed a single time. Controls never had mood disorders and self-rated depressive symptoms at 5 or less. This entry comes from a study of untreated major depressive disorder. Broader study findings: Each subject's top five TRBV05-01 clones were all private. Sequencing showed nonsignificant TRBV25-01 and TRBV02-01 differences matching flow cytometry.

This CDR3 contains 12 residues. V dropped 3 bases and J dropped 4 bases, with 8 bases sitting between them. Germline values: CDR1 SQVTM, CDR2 ANQGSEA. The chain employs TRBV29-1 and TRBJ2-3; no firm D call. The TCR originated in a man aged 25-40 years in good health. Sequenced sample: CD4+ T cells from PBMCs. CDR3 coding DNA: TGCAGCGTTGATGTGGTTGCAGATACGCAGTATTTT. As protein: CSVDVVADTQYF.